Listed here is a single TCR beta chain. Deletions cut 0 bases from V and 4 bases from J, with 1 base between. This CDR3 is 12 amino acids long. Germline loops: CDR1 SGHRS, CDR2 YFSETQ. The record originates from a study of OX40 agonist ivuxolimab in advanced cancers. The repertoire was sequenced with immunoSEQ multiplex PCR; TCRdb's copy has only in-frame clones and lacks some. The sample includes 31,000 or so clones, around nine tenths of them seen just once. The rearrangement uses TRBV5-1 and TRBJ1-4, with unresolved D. The receptor was isolated from an adult with an advanced solid tumor such as melanoma, head and neck, liver or kidney cancer. The sequencing here drew on CD4+ or CD8+ T cells sorted from blood, taken in a trial of the OX40 agonist ivuxolimab. The DNA for the CDR3 is TGCGCCAGCAGCTTGGGTAATGAAAAACTGTTTTTT. Translation gives CASSLGNEKLFF.